Given below is one T cell receptor (beta chain) in context. It has no known antigen specificity. Base qualities are not recorded, but no much larger clone differs from it by a single base. TCRbeta CDR3 regions were amplified from genomic DNA by means of the immunoSEQ Assay, a bias-controlled multiplex PCR. The authors processed their data as follows. The number of nucleated cells in each sample was estimated by amplification of reference gene primers within the assay. To quantify the absolute abundance of each unique TCRbeta CDR3 rearrangement, sequence reads were collapsed and filtered. For each sample, productive Simpson clonality was calculated by taking the square root of Simpson's diversity index across productive rearrangements. Drawn from immuneACCESS, this table holds only the in-frame rearrangements with V and J called that TCRdb kept. Clones are partly lost; checked studies trace under half to an unresolved V gene and leave the rest unexplained. V and J calls and clone size are those listed in that table; D and trimming were worked out from the DNA. The sample table shows about 180,000 clones, and about 80% are seen once. The ten largest clones take up around an eighth of the sample.

This entry comes from a study of blood T cell repertoires in COVID-19 (dated by TCRdb to between 2020 and 2021). For context, the study as a whole: Samples from collaborators originated in the United States, Italy and Spain and spanned both the acute and convalescent phases of COVID-19. The material from the prospective study consisted of cDNA or gDNA derived from T cells, B-cell-depleted T cells, or PBMCs. Subjects who had been exposed to COVID-19, were actively infected with it, or had recovered from it provided the deeply sampled blood TCRbeta repertoires that made up the dataset. The repertoires were released in a freely available public database intended as a resource for research on the immune response to SARS-CoV-2. The samples were drawn from the first 160 participants of the ongoing ImmuneRACE study and from 950 to 1,500 subjects provided by 6 global collaborators. A de-identified subject ID, COVID-19 status, age in years and sex were almost always included in the sample metadata. Where available, HLA class I and class II types were taken from metadata supplied by the sample provider and were not determined by assay-based typing.

Study-wide conclusions, independent of this receptor: How much clinical and demographic metadata was included differed by source and by participant, and the metadata was provided uncurated.

Participants in the prospective study were aged about 18 to 100 years, lived in under 30 United States geographic areas, and enrolled through a virtual design. To assign participants to cohorts, the prospective study relied on clinical history that participants themselves reported in a screening survey and a study questionnaire. Exposed participants had been in contact, within 2 weeks of entering the study, with a person who had a PCR-confirmed or clinician-diagnosed case of COVID-19. Each participant in the prospective study had whole blood, serum and a nasopharyngeal or oropharyngeal swab collected by mobile phlebotomists. Participants in the prospective study had the option to provide additional blood draws and questionnaires over a 2-month period. Before DNA extraction, prospective study blood samples were shipped either frozen or at room temperature. This clonotype was obtained from a man in his 60s who had been exposed to COVID-19. The sequencing input was PBMCs or T cells enriched from blood (not recorded which).

The CDR3 region has the sequence CASRKQGRTDTQYF. The DNA sequence is given as TGTGCCAGCAGGAAACAGGGGAGAACAGATACGCAGTATTTT. Recombination connected TRBV2 to TRBJ2-3, and TRBD1 aligns with 7 junction nucleotides. As encoded in the germline V gene, CDR1 is SNHLY while CDR2 is FYNNEI. V trim: 6 bases; J trim: 3 bases; unmatched bases: 6. Reading from cysteine to phenylalanine, the CDR3 counts 14 amino acids. Only CDR3 DNA remains: 42 bases, in frame from the first base.